This T cell receptor (beta chain) was observed in a study of beta chain features in type 1 diabetes. Findings of the study overall: Researchers report that Type 1 diabetes patients had moderately but significantly shorter TCRB CDR3s across all four CD4+ subsets.

This clone was seen a handful of times. Its antigen is not known. The germline V and J ends were trimmed by 3 bases and 4 bases, with 15 bases remaining between them. Germline V lookup: CDR1 KGHSH, CDR2 LQKENI. CDR3 length equals 16 residues. The investigators reverse transcribed all of the isolated RNA, so they sequenced expressed TCRB transcripts. Libraries were prepared by immunoSEQ multiplex PCR; TCRdb keeps only in-frame clonotypes and omits some of them. This table has nearly 700,000 clones, around an eighth appearing once. The sequence was obtained from a man younger than 35 with type 1 diabetes. The chain carries TRBV18 and TRBJ1-4; possibly TRBD1 for D (5 bases). The material sequenced was naive CD4+ T cells from blood. The CDR3 region is CASSPGVQGSNEKLFF. In DNA form, the CDR3 reads TGTGCCAGCTCACCGGGAGTCCAGGGTAGTAATGAAAAACTGTTTTTT.